The 2 T cell receptor beta chains below all came from one sample that was sequenced in a study of technical replicates of blood from a handful of donors. Profiling relied on immunoSEQ multiplex PCR, and the TCRdb table lists in-frame clones only, not all of them. Of 75,000 to 100,000 clones in the sample, around 96% were seen once. The specimen was T cells isolated from PBMCs. The receptors were gathered from a human donor in good health.

This CDR3 is CASSLNSYYEQYF. The CDR3 DNA reads as TGCGCCAGCAGCTTGAACAGCTATTACGAGCAGTACTTC. V gene TRBV5-1 combines with J gene TRBJ2-7; D uncertain. Trimming shortened V by 1 base and J by 4 bases, and 9 bases separated the two germline ends. The CDR3 is 13 residues long. Germline V gene data show CDR1 as SGHRS and CDR2 as YFSETQ.

The chain joins TRBV5-1 to TRBJ2-7, with 8 bases matching TRBD2. The length of the CDR3 is 14 residues. CDR1 is SGHRS and CDR2 is YFSETQ in the germline V gene. With 4 bases clipped from V and 2 bases from J, the junction kept 5 bases outside the gene matches. The DNA of the CDR3 is TGCGCCAGCAGCGGAGCGGGGGAGACCTACGAGCAGTACTTC. Translation gives CASSGAGETYEQYF. Full variable domain (outside the CDR3, taken from reference TRBV5-1 and TRBJ2-7): KAGVTQTPRYLIKTRGQQVTLSCSPISGHRSVSWYQQTPGQGLQFLFEYFSETQRNKGNFPGRFSGRQFSNSRSEMNVSTLELGDSALYLCASSGAGETYEQYFGPGTRLTVT.